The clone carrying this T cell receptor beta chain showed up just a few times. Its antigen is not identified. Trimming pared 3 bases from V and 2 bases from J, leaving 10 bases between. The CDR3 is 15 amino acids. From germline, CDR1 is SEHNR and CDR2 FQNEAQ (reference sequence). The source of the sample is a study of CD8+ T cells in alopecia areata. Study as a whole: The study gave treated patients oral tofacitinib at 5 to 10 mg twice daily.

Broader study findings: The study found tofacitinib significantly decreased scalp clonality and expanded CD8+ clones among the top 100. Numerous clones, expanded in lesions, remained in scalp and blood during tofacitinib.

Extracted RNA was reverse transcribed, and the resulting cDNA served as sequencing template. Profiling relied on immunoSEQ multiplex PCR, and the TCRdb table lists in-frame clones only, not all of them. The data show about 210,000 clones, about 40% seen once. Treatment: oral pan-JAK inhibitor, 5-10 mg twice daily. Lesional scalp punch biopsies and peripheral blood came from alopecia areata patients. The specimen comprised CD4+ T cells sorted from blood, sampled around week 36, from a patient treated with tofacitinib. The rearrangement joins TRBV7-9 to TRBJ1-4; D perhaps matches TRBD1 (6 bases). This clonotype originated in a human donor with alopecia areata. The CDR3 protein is CASSLRDKTNEKLFF. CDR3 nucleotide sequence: TGTGCCAGCAGCTTGCGGGACAAGACTAATGAAAAACTGTTTTTT.